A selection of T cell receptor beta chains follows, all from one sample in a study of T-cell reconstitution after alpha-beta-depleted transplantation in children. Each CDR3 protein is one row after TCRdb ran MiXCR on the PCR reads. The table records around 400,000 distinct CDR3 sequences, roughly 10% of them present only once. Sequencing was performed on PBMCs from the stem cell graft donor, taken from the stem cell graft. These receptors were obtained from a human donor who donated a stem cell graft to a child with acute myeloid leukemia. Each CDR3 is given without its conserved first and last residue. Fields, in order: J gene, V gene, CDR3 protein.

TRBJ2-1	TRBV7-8	ASSTSRTSSYNEQF
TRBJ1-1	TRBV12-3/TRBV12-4	ATILRDRVNTEAF
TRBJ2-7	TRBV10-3	ATSRDRVYEQY
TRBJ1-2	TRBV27	ASSIGPGQGRYGYT
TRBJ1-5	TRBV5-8	ASSHRGVSNQPQH
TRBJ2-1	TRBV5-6	ASSSVGTSSSNEQF
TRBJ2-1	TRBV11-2	ASSLVPVANVYNEQF
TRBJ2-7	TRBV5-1	ASSGGARQLVPYEQY
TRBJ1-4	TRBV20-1	SALRGQGGEKLF
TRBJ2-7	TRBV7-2	ASGLAGSSYEQY
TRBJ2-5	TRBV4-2	ASSHPQETQY
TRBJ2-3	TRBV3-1	ASSPGTGDTDTQY
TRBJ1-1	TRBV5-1	ASSSGTGNTEAF
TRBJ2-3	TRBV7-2	ASSPAPRRGGTDTQY
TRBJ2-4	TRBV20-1	SARVGTGEGPRY
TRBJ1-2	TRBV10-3	AISEITGTNGYT
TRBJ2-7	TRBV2	ASKAESYEQY
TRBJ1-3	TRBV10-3	ATWDRAGNTIY